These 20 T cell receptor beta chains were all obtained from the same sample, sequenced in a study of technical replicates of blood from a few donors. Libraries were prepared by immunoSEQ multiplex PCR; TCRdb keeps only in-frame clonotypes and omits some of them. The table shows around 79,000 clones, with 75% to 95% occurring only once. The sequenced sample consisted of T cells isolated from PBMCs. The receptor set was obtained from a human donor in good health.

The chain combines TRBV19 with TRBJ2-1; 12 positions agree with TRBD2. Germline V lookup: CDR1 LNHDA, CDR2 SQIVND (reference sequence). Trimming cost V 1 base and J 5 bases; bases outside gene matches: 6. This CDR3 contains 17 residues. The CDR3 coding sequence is TGTGCCAGTAGTATAGCGGCTAGCGGGAGGGACGACAATGAGCAGTTCTTC. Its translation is CASSIAASGRDDNEQFF. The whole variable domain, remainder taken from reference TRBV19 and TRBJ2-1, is DGGITQSPKYLFRKEGQNVTLSCEQNLNHDAMYWYRQDPGQGLRLIYYSQIVNDFQKGDIAEGYSVSREKKESFPLTVTSAQKNPTAFYLCASSIAASGRDDNEQFFGPGTRLTVL.

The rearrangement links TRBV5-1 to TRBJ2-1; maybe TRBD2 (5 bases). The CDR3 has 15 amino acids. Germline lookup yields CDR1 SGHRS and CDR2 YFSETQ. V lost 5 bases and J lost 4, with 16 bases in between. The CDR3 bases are TGCGCCAGCAGGCCCTTGATGACGGGATACAATGAGCAGTTCTTC. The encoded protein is CASRPLMTGYNEQFF. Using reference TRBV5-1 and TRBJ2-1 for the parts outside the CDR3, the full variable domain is KAGVTQTPRYLIKTRGQQVTLSCSPISGHRSVSWYQQTPGQGLQFLFEYFSETQRNKGNFPGRFSGRQFSNSRSEMNVSTLELGDSALYLCASRPLMTGYNEQFFGPGTRLTVL.

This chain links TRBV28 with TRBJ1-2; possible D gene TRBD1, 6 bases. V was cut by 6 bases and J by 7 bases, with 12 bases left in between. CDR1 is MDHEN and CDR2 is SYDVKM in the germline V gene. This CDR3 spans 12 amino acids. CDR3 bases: TGTGCCAGCAGCCAAGGACAGCTTGGCTACACCTTC. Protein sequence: CASSQGQLGYTF.

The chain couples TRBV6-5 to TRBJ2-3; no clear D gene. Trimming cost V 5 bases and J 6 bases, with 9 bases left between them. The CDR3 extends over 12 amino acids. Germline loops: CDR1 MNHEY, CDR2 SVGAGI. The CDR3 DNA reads TGTGCCAGCAGTCCCAGACTGGATACGCAGTATTTT. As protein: CASSPRLDTQYF.

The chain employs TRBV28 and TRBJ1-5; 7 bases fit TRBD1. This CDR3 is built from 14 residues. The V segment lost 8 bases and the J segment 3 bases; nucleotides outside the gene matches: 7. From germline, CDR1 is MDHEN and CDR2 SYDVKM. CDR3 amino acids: CASGLGQNNQPQHF. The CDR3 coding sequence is TGTGCCAGCGGGTTGGGACAGAACAATCAGCCCCAGCATTTT.

The CDR3 protein is CASSVTDRIIKATNEKLFF. CDR3 coding DNA: TGTGCCAGTAGTGTCACCGACAGGATAATAAAAGCAACTAATGAAAAACTGTTTTTT. The J gene is TRBJ1-4, the V gene TRBV19, with D perhaps TRBD1 (6 bases). The CDR3 runs 19 residues. Trimming stripped 5 bases from V and 0 bases from J, with 22 bases between. Germline values: CDR1 LNHDA, CDR2 SQIVND (reference sequence).

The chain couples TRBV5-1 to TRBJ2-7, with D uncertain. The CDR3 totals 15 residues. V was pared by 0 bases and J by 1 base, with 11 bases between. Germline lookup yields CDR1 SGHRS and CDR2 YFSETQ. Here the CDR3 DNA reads TGCGCCAGCAGCTTGGATCCCTCGAGGTCCTACGAGCAGTACTTC. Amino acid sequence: CASSLDPSRSYEQYF.

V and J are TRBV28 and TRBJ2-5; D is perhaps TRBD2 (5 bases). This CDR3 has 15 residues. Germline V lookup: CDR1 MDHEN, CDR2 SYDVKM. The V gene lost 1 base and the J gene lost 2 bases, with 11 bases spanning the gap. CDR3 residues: CASSLSVSGQETQYF. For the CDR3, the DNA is TGTGCCAGCAGTTTATCAGTCTCGGGGCAAGAGACCCAGTACTTC.

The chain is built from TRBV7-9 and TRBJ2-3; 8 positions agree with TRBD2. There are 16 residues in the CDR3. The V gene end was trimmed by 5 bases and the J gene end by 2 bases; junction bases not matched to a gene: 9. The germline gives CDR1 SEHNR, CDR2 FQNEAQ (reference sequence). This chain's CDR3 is CASSTTSGYPTDTQYF. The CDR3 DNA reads TGTGCCAGCAGCACTACTAGCGGTTACCCCACAGATACGCAGTATTTT.

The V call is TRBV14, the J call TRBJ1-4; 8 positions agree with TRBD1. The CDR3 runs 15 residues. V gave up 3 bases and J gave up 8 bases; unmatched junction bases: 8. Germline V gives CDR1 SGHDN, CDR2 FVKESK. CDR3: CASSHLGQGGEKLFF. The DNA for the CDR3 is TGTGCCAGCAGCCATCTCGGACAGGGTGGGGAAAAACTGTTTTTT.

The CDR3 DNA is TGTGCCAGTAGAGGGGCTGAAGCTTTCTTT. It is translated as CASRGAEAFF. This chain connects TRBV19 to TRBJ1-1; a weak D match, TRBD1 (5 bases). Trimming took off 6 bases at V and 6 bases at J, with 5 bases between the two ends. CDR1 and CDR2 from the germline V gene are LNHDA and SQIVND (reference sequence). The CDR3 covers 10 residues.

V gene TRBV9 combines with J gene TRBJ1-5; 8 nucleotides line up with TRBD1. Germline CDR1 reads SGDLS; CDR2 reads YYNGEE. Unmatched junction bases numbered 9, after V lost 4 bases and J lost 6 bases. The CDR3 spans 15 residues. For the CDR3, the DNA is TGTGCCAGCAGCCCAACGGACAGGGTAAGTCAGCCCCAGCATTTT. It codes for CASSPTDRVSQPQHF.

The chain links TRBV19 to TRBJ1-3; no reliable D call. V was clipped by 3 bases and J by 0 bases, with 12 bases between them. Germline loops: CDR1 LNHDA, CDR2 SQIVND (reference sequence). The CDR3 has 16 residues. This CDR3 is CASSIGNSYSGNTIYF. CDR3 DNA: TGTGCCAGTAGTATCGGCAACAGTTACTCTGGAAACACCATATATTTT.

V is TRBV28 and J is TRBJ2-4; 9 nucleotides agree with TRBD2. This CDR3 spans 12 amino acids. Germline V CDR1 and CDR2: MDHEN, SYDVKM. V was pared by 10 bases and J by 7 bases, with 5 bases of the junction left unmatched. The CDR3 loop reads CATGTSQNIQYF. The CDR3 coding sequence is TGTGCCACCGGGACTAGCCAGAACATTCAGTACTTC.

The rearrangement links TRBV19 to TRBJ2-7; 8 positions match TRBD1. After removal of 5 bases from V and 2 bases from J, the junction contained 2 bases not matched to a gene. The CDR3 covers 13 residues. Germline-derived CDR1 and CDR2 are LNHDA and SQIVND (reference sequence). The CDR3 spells CASSPGQAYEQYF. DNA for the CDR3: TGTGCCAGTAGTCCGGGACAGGCCTACGAGCAGTACTTC.

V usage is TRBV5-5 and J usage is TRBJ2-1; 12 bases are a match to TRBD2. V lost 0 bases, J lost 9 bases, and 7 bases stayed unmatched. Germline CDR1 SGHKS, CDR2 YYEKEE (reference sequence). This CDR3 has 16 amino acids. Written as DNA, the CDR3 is TGTGCCAGCAGCTTGGGACTAGCGGGAGATTCCGCTGAGCAGTTCTTC. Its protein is CASSLGLAGDSAEQFF.

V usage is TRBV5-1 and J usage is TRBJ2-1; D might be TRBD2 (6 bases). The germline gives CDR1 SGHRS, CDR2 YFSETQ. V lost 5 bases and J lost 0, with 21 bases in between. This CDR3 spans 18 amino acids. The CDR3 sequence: CASRTTAGRWSSYNEQFF. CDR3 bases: TGCGCCAGCAGAACCACAGCAGGGAGGTGGAGCTCCTACAATGAGCAGTTCTTC.

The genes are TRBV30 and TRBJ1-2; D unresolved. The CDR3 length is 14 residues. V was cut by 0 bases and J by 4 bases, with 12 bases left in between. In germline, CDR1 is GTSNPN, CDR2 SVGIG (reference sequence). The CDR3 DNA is TGTGCCTGGAGTGTTAGCAACCTTGGCTATGGCTACACCTTC. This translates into CAWSVSNLGYGYTF.

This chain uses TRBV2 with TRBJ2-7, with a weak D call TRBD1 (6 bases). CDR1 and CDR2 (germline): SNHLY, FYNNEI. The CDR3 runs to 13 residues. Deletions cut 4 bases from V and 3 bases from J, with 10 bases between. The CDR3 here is CASSAGHGYEQYF. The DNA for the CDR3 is TGTGCCAGCAGTGCGGGACACGGCTACGAGCAGTACTTC.

CDR3 nucleotide sequence: TGCAGCGGAAGACAGGTTGGAGAGACCCAGTACTTC. Protein product: CSGRQVGETQYF. The chain has TRBV29-1 and TRBJ2-5; possible D gene TRBD1, 6 bases. In germline, CDR1 is SQVTM, CDR2 ANQGSEA. This CDR3 spans 12 amino acids. V was cut by 7 bases and J by 4 bases, with 13 bases left in between. Combining the CDR3 with reference TRBV29-1 and TRBJ2-5 gives the whole variable domain SAVISQKPSRDICQRGTSLTIQCQVDSQVTMMFWYRQQPGQSLTLIATANQGSEATYESGFVIDKFPISRPNLTFSTLTVSNMSPEDSSIYLCSGRQVGETQYFGPGTRLLVL.